The 27 T cell receptor beta chains below all came from one sample that was sequenced in a study of cytomegalovirus exposure and HLA in healthy donors. Assay: immunoSEQ multiplex PCR; the TCRdb copy retains only in-frame clones and omits some. The table records about 110,000 clones, roughly 90% of them present only once. The sequencing input was PBMCs. All receptors derive from a woman under 30 in good health and CMV-seronegative.

This clone was recorded only once. This chain links TRBV4-3 with TRBJ1-1; the D gene is possibly TRBD1 (6 bases). Per the germline V gene, CDR1 is LGHNA and CDR2 is YSLEER. The CDR3 loop spans 15 amino acids. V was pared by 6 bases and J by 4 bases, with 18 bases between. CDR3 sequence (DNA): TGCGCCAGCAGTCCACAGGGTCCACTAGGCACTGAAGCTTTCTTT. Protein: CASSPQGPLGTEAFF.

The chain is built from TRBV5-8 and TRBJ2-7; TRBD1 aligns across 9 bases. V dropped 1 base and J dropped 0; count of bases not matched to a gene: 2. Germline CDR1 SGHTS, CDR2 YDEGEE. The length of the CDR3 is 15 residues. CDR3 DNA: TGTGCCAGCAGCTTGTTGACAGGGGGCTCCTACGAGCAGTACTTC. Amino acids: CASSLLTGGSYEQYF. Variable domain in full (rest from reference TRBV5-8 and TRBJ2-7): EAGVTQSPTHLIKTRGQQATLRCSPISGHTSVYWYQQALGLGLQFLLWYDEGEERNRGNFPPRFSGRQFPNYSSELNVNALELEDSALYLCASSLLTGGSYEQYFGPGTRLTVT.

V and J are TRBV4-2 and TRBJ2-3; TRBD1 agrees at 10 bases. After removal of 0 bases from V and 4 bases from J, the junction contained 4 bases not matched to a gene. Germline V gene data show CDR1 as LGHNA and CDR2 as YNFKEQ. The CDR3 consists of 16 residues. Here the CDR3 reads CASSQDSGQGADTQYF. The DNA of the CDR3 is TGTGCCAGCAGCCAAGATTCCGGACAGGGGGCAGATACGCAGTATTTT.

V is TRBV25-1 and J is TRBJ2-7; D might be TRBD2 (6 bases). V lost 3 bases and J 3 bases, leaving 12 bases between the germline ends. This CDR3 has 14 amino acids. Per the germline V gene, CDR1 is MGHDK and CDR2 is SYGVNS. The chain's CDR3 is CASSDWGDLYEQYF. CDR3 DNA: TGTGCCAGCAGTGATTGGGGGGACCTCTACGAGCAGTACTTC.

The rearrangement joins TRBV5-4 to TRBJ2-1; no clear D. This CDR3 is 16 amino acids long. In germline, CDR1 is SGHNT, CDR2 YYREEE (reference sequence). V gave up 0 bases and J gave up 0 bases, with 10 bases separating them. CDR3 DNA: TGTGCCAGCAGCTTGGATCTAGAGACCTCCTACAATGAGCAGTTCTTC. Translation gives CASSLDLETSYNEQFF. The complete variable domain, with remaining parts taken from reference TRBV5-4 and TRBJ2-1, reads ETGVTQSPTHLIKTRGQQVTLRCSSQSGHNTVSWYQQALGQGPQFIFQYYREEENGRGNFPPRFSGLQFPNYSSELNVNALELDDSALYLCASSLDLETSYNEQFFGPGTRLTVL.

The chain combines TRBV19 with TRBJ2-7; tentative D call: TRBD1 (6 bases). Trimming took 6 bases from V and 7 from J, leaving 19 bases between them. Germline CDR1 reads LNHDA; CDR2 reads SQIVND (reference sequence). This CDR3 spans 14 amino acids. CDR3 sequence (DNA): TGTGCCAGTAGCCTGAGGGGCAGGGGCTGGGAGCAGTACTTC. Translating gives CASSLRGRGWEQYF.

This clone was seen only once. The V call is TRBV29-1, the J call TRBJ1-1; weak D call: TRBD1 (6 bases). Germline V CDR1 and CDR2: SQVTM, ANQGSEA. The CDR3 covers 14 residues. The CDR3 sequence: CISAPGGGGTEAFF. The CDR3 nucleotides are TGCATTTCTGCCCCCGGGGGCGGGGGCACTGAAGCTTTCTTT.

This clone is a singleton in its sample. V and J are TRBV6-5 and TRBJ2-7, with 11 bases matching TRBD2. V lost 5 bases to trimming and J lost 11 bases; unmatched junction nucleotides: 5. CDR3 length: 12 amino acids. Per the germline V gene, CDR1 is MNHEY and CDR2 is SVGAGI. The CDR3 DNA reads as TGTGCCAGCAGTGCTAGCGGGGGGAGTGAGTACTTC. Translating gives CASSASGGSEYF.

V usage is TRBV28 and J usage is TRBJ1-5; 7 nucleotides match TRBD1. J was trimmed by 3 bases and V by 8 bases; bases with no gene match: 16. This CDR3 is 17 amino acids long. Germline values: CDR1 MDHEN, CDR2 SYDVKM. CDR3 protein: CASPPGRGLGNNQPQHF. CDR3 bases: TGTGCCAGCCCTCCGGGCAGGGGGTTAGGTAACAATCAGCCCCAGCATTTT.

This clone showed up just a few times. The rearrangement uses TRBV7-2 and TRBJ1-5; 10 bases line up with TRBD1. CDR3 size: 15 residues. Germline lookup yields CDR1 SGHTA and CDR2 FQGNSA. Trimming cost V 3 bases and J 5 bases; bases outside gene matches: 4. This chain's CDR3 is CASSFSDRGHQPQHF. As DNA, the CDR3 is TGTGCCAGCAGCTTCTCAGACAGGGGGCATCAGCCCCAGCATTTT.

V gene TRBV10-3 combines with J gene TRBJ1-5; D is possibly TRBD1 (6 bases). In germline, CDR1 is ENHRY, CDR2 SYGVKD. The germline V and J ends were trimmed by 4 bases and 1 base, with 8 bases remaining between them. The CDR3 is made up of 14 amino acids. The CDR3 here is CAISAQGSNQPQHF. CDR3 DNA: TGTGCCATCAGTGCTCAGGGGAGCAATCAGCCCCAGCATTTT.

In DNA, the CDR3 is TGTGCCAGCAGTCCGCGGACAGGGGATGATCAGCCCCAGCATTTT. This gives the protein CASSPRTGDDQPQHF. The J gene is TRBJ1-5, the V gene TRBV27; TRBD1 aligns across 9 bases. This CDR3 comprises 15 residues. CDR1 and CDR2 (germline): MNHEY, SMNVEV (reference sequence). J gave up 5 bases and V 5 bases, and 7 bases lay outside the gene matches.

The chain is built from TRBV2 and TRBJ2-7; D perhaps matches TRBD2 (5 bases). Germline CDR1 is SNHLY and CDR2 is FYNNEI. The CDR3 is made up of 12 amino acids. The V end lost 6 bases, the J end lost 5 bases, and 11 bases lay between the germline ends. DNA for the CDR3: TGTGCCAGCAGGCCGGACTTACACGAGCAGTACTTC. Amino acids: CASRPDLHEQYF.

This clone has only a few counts. The V and J genes are TRBV7-2 and TRBJ2-2; 14 bases agree with TRBD2. Germline trimming cut 1 base from V and 7 bases from J; bases unmatched to any gene: 2. The CDR3 contains 16 residues. Germline V gene data show CDR1 as SGHTA and CDR2 as FQGNSA. The CDR3 reads CASSLGLAGGIGELFF. CDR3 nucleotides: TGTGCCAGCAGCTTAGGACTAGCGGGAGGGATCGGGGAGCTGTTTTTT.

The chain is built from TRBV6-5 and TRBJ1-2; D is uncertain. CDR1 and CDR2 from the germline V gene are MNHEY and SVGAGI. The CDR3 spans 13 residues. V lost 4 bases and J 2 bases, leaving 8 bases between the germline ends. The CDR3 DNA sequence: TGTGCCAGCAGTTCGACGGGGAACTATGGCTACACCTTC. This sequence encodes CASSSTGNYGYTF.

The chain combines TRBV7-3 with TRBJ2-1; 7 bases are shared with TRBD2. Germline V gene lookup returns CDR1 SGHTA and CDR2 FQGTGA. The trim removed 5 bases at V and 4 bases at J, leaving 11 bases unmatched. There are 16 residues in the CDR3. CDR3 nucleotide sequence: TGTGCCAGCAGCCCCGCGGGCGGGAGAGGTTACAATGAGCAGTTCTTC. It encodes CASSPAGGRGYNEQFF.

The V call is TRBV5-1, the J call TRBJ1-1; the D gene is possibly TRBD1 (5 bases). Germline values: CDR1 SGHRS, CDR2 YFSETQ. The CDR3 is 14 amino acids. The V end lost 4 bases, the J end lost 2 bases, and 12 bases lay between the germline ends. The CDR3 nucleotides read TGCGCCAGCAGCCCCGACAGATACAACACTGAAGCTTTCTTT. Translating it yields CASSPDRYNTEAFF.

Concerning this clone itself: This specimen includes other DNA sequences encoding the same CDR3. The chain joins TRBV27 to TRBJ2-5; D is undetermined. The CDR3 loop spans 15 amino acids. V lost 2 bases, J lost 1 base, and 11 bases lay in between. CDR1 is MNHEY, CDR2 SMNVEV, per germline (reference sequence). In nucleotides, the CDR3 is TGTGCCAGCAGTTTACGCCGTCGCAGCCAAGAGACCCAGTACTTC. This encodes CASSLRRRSQETQYF.

The gene calls are TRBV5-1 and TRBJ2-1; the D is unclear. The CDR3 loop spans 14 amino acids. Looked up from germline, CDR1 is SGHRS and CDR2 is YFSETQ. Trimming left V 0 bases short and J 8 bases short, with 12 bases between. CDR3 residues: CASSLVQPRDEQFF. The DNA of the CDR3 is TGCGCCAGCAGCTTGGTACAACCCCGGGATGAGCAGTTCTTC.

This clone appeared a single time. This sequence joins TRBV11-2 and TRBJ2-5; the match to TRBD2 covers 11 bases. Germline V gene sequence: CDR1 SGHAT, CDR2 FQNNGV. J lost 2 bases, V lost 3 bases, and 5 bases had no gene match. The CDR3 runs 16 residues. The CDR3 bases are TGTGCCAGCAGCTTCCCTAGCGGGGGGACTCAAGAGACCCAGTACTTC. It codes for CASSFPSGGTQETQYF.

V and J are TRBV28 and TRBJ2-3; 8 bases are a match to TRBD1. The CDR3 length is 14 residues. Germline V gene data show CDR1 as MDHEN and CDR2 as SYDVKM. The junction had 5 bases not matched to a gene; V was cut back by 3 bases and J by 6 bases. Here the CDR3 reads CASSLDRVGDTQYF. The CDR3 DNA is TGTGCCAGCAGTTTGGACAGGGTCGGGGATACGCAGTATTTT. Looking up the rest from reference TRBV28 and TRBJ2-3 gives the full variable domain: DVKVTQSSRYLVKRTGEKVFLECVQDMDHENMFWYRQDPGLGLRLIYFSYDVKMKEKGDIPEGYSVSREKKERFSLILESASTNQTSMYLCASSLDRVGDTQYFGPGTRLTVL.

This clone has only one observation. The chain is built from TRBV7-9 and TRBJ2-1, with 8 bases identical to TRBD2. Trimming took 5 bases from V and 4 from J; bases not matched to a gene: 7. CDR3 length equals 15 residues. Germline V gives CDR1 SEHNR, CDR2 FQNEAQ (reference sequence). CDR3 nucleotides: TGTGCCAGCAGCCACCTAGCGGGTCTTTACAATGAGCAGTTCTTC. This encodes CASSHLAGLYNEQFF.

The CDR3 protein is CASSLTESYEQYF. The CDR3 bases are TGTGCCAGCAGCTTGACAGAATCCTACGAGCAGTACTTC. The gene calls are TRBV7-9 and TRBJ2-7; TRBD1 is a possible D gene (5 bases). The germline V gene has CDR1 SEHNR and CDR2 FQNEAQ (reference sequence). The CDR3 runs 13 residues. The V end lost 3 bases, the J end lost 1 base, and 7 bases lay between the germline ends.

This clone occurred a few times. The chain recombines TRBV28 with TRBJ1-1, with D perhaps TRBD1 (5 bases). Germline V gene lookup returns CDR1 MDHEN and CDR2 SYDVKM. Trimming cost V 3 bases and J 1 base, with 9 bases left between them. The CDR3 covers 14 residues. Here the CDR3 DNA reads TGTGCCAGCAGTTTTGTTGGGGCGAACACTGAAGCTTTCTTT. This sequence encodes CASSFVGANTEAFF.

This rearrangement joins TRBV6-5 to TRBJ2-7, with D possibly TRBD1 on 7 matching bases. Trimming removed 2 bases from V and 0 bases from J, with 11 bases in between. The germline CDR1 and CDR2 sequences are MNHEY and SVGAGI. This CDR3 is 15 amino acids long. DNA of the CDR3: TGTGCCAGCAGTTACGGCAGGGGGGCCTCCTACGAGCAGTACTTC. Encoded protein: CASSYGRGASYEQYF.

This rearrangement joins TRBV13 to TRBJ2-3, with a tentative D call TRBD2 (6 bases). This CDR3 spans 14 amino acids. In germline, CDR1 is PRHDT, CDR2 FYEKMQ (reference sequence). Trimming removed 2 bases at V and 4 bases at J, with 10 bases between. The CDR3 is CASSLRAGPDTQYF. CDR3 coding DNA: TGTGCCAGCAGCTTACGTGCGGGGCCAGATACGCAGTATTTT.

The rearrangement joins TRBV9 to TRBJ2-1; D gene uncertain. Trimming left V 0 bases short and J 0 bases short, with 7 bases between. Looked up from germline, CDR1 is SGDLS and CDR2 is YYNGEE. The CDR3 runs 15 residues. The CDR3 coding sequence is TGTGCCAGCAGCGTAGCCATGAGCTCCTACAATGAGCAGTTCTTC. Translation gives CASSVAMSSYNEQFF.